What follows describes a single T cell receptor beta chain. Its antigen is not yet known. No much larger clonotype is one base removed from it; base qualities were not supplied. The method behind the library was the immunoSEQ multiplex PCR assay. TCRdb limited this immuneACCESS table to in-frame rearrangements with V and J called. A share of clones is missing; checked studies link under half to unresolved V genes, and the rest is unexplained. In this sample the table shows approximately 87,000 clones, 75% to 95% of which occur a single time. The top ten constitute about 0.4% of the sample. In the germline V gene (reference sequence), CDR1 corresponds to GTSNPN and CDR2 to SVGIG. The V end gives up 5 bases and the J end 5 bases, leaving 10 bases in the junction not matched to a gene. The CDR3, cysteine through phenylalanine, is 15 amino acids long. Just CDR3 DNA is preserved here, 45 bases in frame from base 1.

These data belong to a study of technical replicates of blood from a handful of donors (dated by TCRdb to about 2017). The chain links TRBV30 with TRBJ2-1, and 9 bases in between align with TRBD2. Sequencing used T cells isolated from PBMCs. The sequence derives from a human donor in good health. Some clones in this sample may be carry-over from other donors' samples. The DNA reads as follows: TGTGCCTGGCGCACGACCAGCGGGGGGCACAATGAGCAGTTCTTC. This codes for CAWRTTSGGHNEQFF.